These T cell receptor beta chains were read from a single sample in a study of blood T cell repertoires in COVID-19. Data came from immunoSEQ multiplex PCR; TCRdb stores just in-frame clones and leaves some out. Here the sample spans hundreds of thousands of clones, around four fifths being singletons. The sequencing sample was made of peripheral blood. The receptor set was obtained from a woman aged 50 to 65 with active or convalescent COVID-19. Both conserved end residues are part of each CDR3. A D gene is named only where the DNA matches it firmly. The size field is filled for only some rows; it gives once, few, many or a size class.

cdr3_aa cdr3_nt v_call d_call clone_size j_call
CASAPSGSRYEQFF TGTGCTAGTGCTCCTAGCGGGAGTAGGTATGAGCAGTTCTTC TRBV12-5 TRBD2 NA TRBJ2-1
CASSVLDRGNTGELFF TGTGCCAGCAGCGTACTAGACAGGGGCAACACCGGGGAGCTGTTTTTT TRBV9 TRBD1 NA TRBJ2-2
CASSPAGQLGETQYF TGTGCCAGCAGCCCCGCGGGACAGTTGGGAGAGACCCAGTACTTC TRBV7-3 NA NA TRBJ2-5
CASRDRNPYGYTF TGTGCCAGTAGGGACAGGAACCCCTATGGCTACACCTTC TRBV19 TRBD1 NA TRBJ1-2
CATSRGGPNTEAFF TGTGCCACCAGCAGGGGGGGGCCGAACACTGAAGCTTTCTTT TRBV15 NA NA TRBJ1-1
CASMSGQDSPLHF TGTGCCAGCATGTCAGGACAAGATTCACCCCTCCACTTT TRBV6-5 NA NA TRBJ1-6
CASSSDLYGEQFF TGTGCCAGCTCATCGGACTTATATGGGGAGCAGTTCTTC TRBV18 NA NA TRBJ2-1
CASSVGSRGEETQYF TGTGCCAGCAGCGTAGGGAGTCGGGGGGAAGAGACCCAGTACTTC TRBV9 TRBD2 NA TRBJ2-5
CASSLSGGPNYGYTF TGTGCCAGCAGCTTATCCGGGGGTCCTAACTATGGCTACACCTTC TRBV7-9 NA NA TRBJ1-2
CASSLKGAETQYF TGTGCCAGCAGCTTGAAAGGGGCGGAGACCCAGTACTTC TRBV5-4 NA NA TRBJ2-5
CASSVNWEKLFF TGTGCCAGCAGCGTCAACTGGGAAAAACTGTTTTTT TRBV7-9 NA NA TRBJ1-4
CASTRGTSDTDTQYF TGTGCCAGTACACGTGGGACTAGCGACACAGATACGCAGTATTTT TRBV7-9 TRBD2 NA TRBJ2-3
CASRRTGSFYEQYF TGTGCCAGCCGCCGTACAGGCAGTTTCTACGAGCAGTACTTC TRBV14 NA NA TRBJ2-7
CASRRTGGTWNTEAFF TGTGCCAGCAGAAGGACAGGGGGTACGTGGAACACTGAAGCTTTCTTT TRBV5-6 TRBD1 NA TRBJ1-1
CASSPFQGDNSPLHF TGTGCCAGCAGCCCTTTTCAGGGTGATAATTCACCCCTCCACTTT TRBV14 NA few TRBJ1-6
CASRAGPYNEQFF TGTGCCAGCAGGGCGGGGCCATACAATGAGCAGTTCTTC TRBV12-3/TRBV12-4 NA NA TRBJ2-1
CASSSLAGARGQFF TGTGCCAGCAGTTCACTAGCGGGAGCCCGCGGGCAGTTCTTC TRBV28 TRBD2 NA TRBJ2-1
CASSFPQGPNEKLFF TGTGCCAGCAGTTTTCCACAGGGACCTAATGAAAAACTGTTTTTT TRBV28 NA NA TRBJ1-4
CASSPTLRDSRRYGYTF TGTGCCAGCAGCCCCACCCTCAGGGATTCTCGGCGCTATGGCTACACCTTC TRBV25-1 NA NA TRBJ1-2
CASSDRDRANSGANVLTF TGTGCCAGCAGCGACCGGGACAGGGCTAACTCTGGGGCCAACGTCCTGACTTTC TRBV9 TRBD1 NA TRBJ2-6
CASSLEGGKNYGYTF TGTGCCAGCAGCTTAGAGGGCGGGAAGAACTATGGCTACACCTTC TRBV7-2 NA many TRBJ1-2
CASSPTTSGFDEQFF TGTGCCAGCAGTCCTACGACTAGCGGGTTCGATGAGCAGTTCTTC TRBV27 TRBD2 NA TRBJ2-1
CASSLAGGPYNEQFF TGTGCCAGCAGCTTAGCGGGAGGGCCCTACAATGAGCAGTTCTTC TRBV11-2 TRBD2 NA TRBJ2-1
CASSPPLGRVQETQYF TGTGCCAGCAGCCCCCCCTTGGGCAGGGTCCAAGAGACCCAGTACTTC TRBV7-2 NA once TRBJ2-5
CASSLDLGQRHMNTEAFF TGTGCCAGCAGCTTGGATTTGGGACAGCGTCACATGAACACTGAAGCTTTCTTT TRBV5-6 TRBD1 NA TRBJ1-1
CASRPPRTGENYYGYTF TGTGCCAGCAGGCCTCCCCGGACAGGGGAGAATTACTATGGCTACACCTTC TRBV28 TRBD1 NA TRBJ1-2
CASSQGDFNNYEQYF TGTGCCAGCAGCCAAGGGGACTTTAACAACTACGAGCAGTACTTC TRBV4-2 NA NA TRBJ2-7
CASSQGGRAYNEQFF TGTGCCAGCAGCCAAGGCGGGAGGGCCTACAATGAGCAGTTCTTC TRBV3-1/TRBV3-2 TRBD2 NA TRBJ2-1
CASSFTGENTEAFF TGTGCCAGCAGCTTCACAGGGGAGAACACTGAAGCTTTCTTT TRBV7-2 TRBD1 NA TRBJ1-1
CASSLRTGRVNEQFF TGTGCCAGCAGCTTAAGGACAGGGCGGGTCAATGAGCAGTTCTTC TRBV7-2 TRBD1 few TRBJ2-1
CASSGGVQQPQHF TGTGCCAGCAGTGGAGGGGTCCAGCAGCCCCAGCATTTT TRBV11-2 NA NA TRBJ1-5
CASRPTGSNEKLFF TGTGCCAGCAGGCCCACGGGGTCTAATGAAAAACTGTTTTTT TRBV7-9 NA NA TRBJ1-4
CASSAEQNYGYTF TGTGCCAGCAGTGCCGAACAGAACTATGGCTACACCTTC TRBV2 NA once TRBJ1-2
CASNLSGRTQETQYF TGTGCCAGCAACCTTAGCGGGAGGACCCAAGAGACCCAGTACTTC TRBV2 TRBD2 NA TRBJ2-5
CASSNSGQGSLGPQHF TGTGCCAGTAGTAACTCGGGACAGGGTTCCTTAGGGCCCCAGCATTTT TRBV19 TRBD1 NA TRBJ1-5
CASSVQGTGNTIYF TGTGCCAGCAGCGTTCAGGGGACAGGAAACACCATATATTTT TRBV9 NA NA TRBJ1-3
CASSVGPGTGGSGNTIYF TGTGCCAGCAGCGTAGGACCCGGGACAGGAGGCTCTGGAAACACCATATATTTT TRBV9 TRBD1 NA TRBJ1-3
CASMRAGEAFF TGTGCCAGCATGAGAGCGGGTGAAGCTTTCTTT TRBV2 NA NA TRBJ1-1
CASSPRDRAYKQYF TGTGCCAGCAGTCCCCGGGACAGGGCTTATAAGCAGTACTTC TRBV28 TRBD1 NA TRBJ2-7
CAISESGVAGAGANVLTF TGTGCCATCAGTGAGTCGGGGGTAGCGGGAGCTGGGGCCAACGTCCTGACTTTC TRBV10-3 TRBD2 few TRBJ2-6
CASSLSPDRFSRSEKLFF TGTGCCAGCAGTTTATCCCCCGACAGGTTCTCACGGAGTGAAAAACTGTTTTTT TRBV28 NA NA TRBJ1-4
CASSRDRGAETQYF TGTGCCAGCAGCCGGGACAGGGGTGCCGAGACCCAGTACTTC TRBV7-7 TRBD1 NA TRBJ2-5
CAIRGQSNTGELFF TGTGCCATCAGGGGACAGTCGAACACCGGGGAGCTGTTTTTT TRBV10-3 TRBD1 NA TRBJ2-2
CASSLIDSNNEQFF TGTGCCAGCAGCCTCATAGACAGTAACAATGAGCAGTTCTTC TRBV21-1 NA NA TRBJ2-1
CASSTFGRQGASGYTF TGTGCCAGCAGCACCTTCGGAAGACAGGGGGCCTCGGGCTACACCTTC TRBV27 TRBD1 NA TRBJ1-2
CASSHEASGRTDTQYF TGTGCCAGCAGCCACGAAGCTAGCGGGAGGACCGATACGCAGTATTTT TRBV3-1/TRBV3-2 TRBD2 NA TRBJ2-3
CASSVEGLGAYNEQFF TGTGCCAGCAGCGTAGAAGGACTGGGCGCCTACAATGAGCAGTTCTTC TRBV9 NA NA TRBJ2-1
CAWSHFLPTEHEGNTEAFF TGTGCCTGGAGTCACTTCCTCCCAACAGAACACGAGGGGAACACTGAAGCTTTCTTT TRBV30 NA NA TRBJ1-1
CASSERGGRTEAFF TGTGCCAGCAGCGAACGGGGGGGGCGCACTGAAGCTTTCTTT TRBV6-2/TRBV6-3 NA NA TRBJ1-1
CASSYTREYMNTEAFF TGTGCCAGCAGCTACACTAGGGAATACATGAACACTGAAGCTTTCTTT TRBV5-5 NA NA TRBJ1-1
CATSRAYPNRGVNTEAFF TGTGCCACCAGCAGAGCCTACCCTAACAGGGGGGTTAACACTGAAGCTTTCTTT TRBV15 TRBD1 NA TRBJ1-1
CASSRTGDSYNEQFF TGTGCCAGTAGTAGGACAGGAGACTCCTACAATGAGCAGTTCTTC TRBV19 TRBD1 NA TRBJ2-1
CASSLDGQGEAFF TGCGCCAGCAGCTTGGACGGGCAGGGGGAAGCTTTCTTT TRBV5-1 NA NA TRBJ1-1
CASTDNGQLPGYGYTF TGTGCCAGCACCGATAATGGACAGTTACCCGGCTATGGCTACACCTTC TRBV3-1/TRBV3-2 NA NA TRBJ1-2